One and the same sample provided the 2 T cell receptor beta chains below, sequenced in a study of OX40 agonist ivuxolimab in advanced cancers. This table comes from immunoSEQ multiplex PCR, and its TCRdb copy is limited to in-frame clones, with some not included. The sample lists 53,000 or so clones; over 80% were seen once. This specimen consisted of CD4+ or CD8+ T cells sorted from blood, obtained in a trial of the OX40 agonist ivuxolimab. The receptors come from an adult with an advanced solid tumor such as melanoma, head and neck, liver or kidney cancer.

The rearrangement joins TRBV7-9 to TRBJ2-7, with 11 bases lining up with TRBD2. This CDR3 is 15 amino acids long. V was clipped by 1 base and J by 4 bases; unmatched bases: 3. Germline V gene sequence: CDR1 SEHNR, CDR2 FQNEAQ (reference sequence). The CDR3: CASSLELAGEYEQYF. The DNA of the CDR3 is TGTGCCAGCAGCTTAGAACTAGCGGGAGAGTACGAGCAGTACTTC. Variable domain in full (rest from reference TRBV7-9 and TRBJ2-7): DTGVSQNPRHKITKRGQNVTFRCDPISEHNRLYWYRQTLGQGPEFLTYFQNEAQLEKSRLLSDRFSAERPKGSFSTLEIQRTEQGDSAMYLCASSLELAGEYEQYFGPGTRLTVT.

The rearrangement links TRBV15 to TRBJ2-1, with 7 bases that match TRBD1. This CDR3 is 13 amino acids long. J lost 6 bases, V lost 8 bases, and 7 bases had no gene match. Germline CDR1 and CDR2: LNHNV and YYDKDF (reference sequence). CDR3 in DNA: TGTGCCACCCAAAGGGGGCTGGGCAATGAGCAGTTCTTC. This gives the protein CATQRGLGNEQFF.